What follows describes a single T cell receptor beta chain. Antigen: not known. Thyroid surgery was performed in patients who had received no treatment beforehand. Authors' data handling: Clinicopathological groups differed in CDR3, with these differences serving to build a distant-metastasis classifier for papillary thyroid cancer. MiXCR re-clonotyped the PCR reads for TCRdb. The V and J calls here are based on TCRdb, not the publication. The sample consists of 8,000 to 10,000 clones, over 20% of them appearing once. The record originates from a study of metastatic and nonmetastatic thyroid tumors. About the study: Repertoire comparisons spanned blood and tumor or nodule tissue from malignant and benign thyroid patients. Study-wide results and caveats: Significantly greater TCR beta diversity was reportedly found in malignant thyroid tumors than in benign nodules (in blood and tumor).

The CDR3 extends over 16 amino acids. Germline V lookup: CDR1 SGHTA, CDR2 FQGNSA. V was pared by 0 bases and J by 4 bases, with 13 bases between. The source is a female donor with papillary thyroid cancer or a benign thyroid nodule (not recorded which). Some clones in this sample may be carry-over from other donors' samples. The V gene is TRBV7-2, the J gene TRBJ2-1, with D perhaps matching TRBD2 (7 bases). Sequencing was carried out using tumor tissue. The DNA for the CDR3 is TGTGCCAGCAGCTTAGCGGGGGGGCGAGGATACAATGAGCAGTTCTTC. Residues: CASSLAGGRGYNEQFF.